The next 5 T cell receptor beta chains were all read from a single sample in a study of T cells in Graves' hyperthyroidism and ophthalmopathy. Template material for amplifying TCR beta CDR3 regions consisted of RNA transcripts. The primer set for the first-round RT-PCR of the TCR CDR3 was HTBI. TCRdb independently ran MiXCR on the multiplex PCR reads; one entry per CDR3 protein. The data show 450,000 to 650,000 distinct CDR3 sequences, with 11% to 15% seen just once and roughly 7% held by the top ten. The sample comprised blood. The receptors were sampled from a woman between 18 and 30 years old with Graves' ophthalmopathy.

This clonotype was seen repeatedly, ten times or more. CDR3 in DNA: TGTGCCAGCAGCTTAGGTGGTAGCGGGAGCCACGAGCAGTACTTC. It yields the protein CASSLGGSGSHEQYF. V and J are TRBV7-9 and TRBJ2-7; 9 bases fit TRBD2. Germline values: CDR1 SEHNR, CDR2 FQNEAQ (reference sequence). The CDR3 sequence is 15 residues long. V shed 1 base and J 5 bases; nucleotides not matched to a gene: 6.

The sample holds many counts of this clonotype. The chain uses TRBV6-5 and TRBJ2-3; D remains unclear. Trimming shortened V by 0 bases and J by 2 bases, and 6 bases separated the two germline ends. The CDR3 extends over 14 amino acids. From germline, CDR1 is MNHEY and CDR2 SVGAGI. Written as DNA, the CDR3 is TGTGCCAGCAGTTACTCGCGCTACACAGATACGCAGTATTTT. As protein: CASSYSRYTDTQYF.

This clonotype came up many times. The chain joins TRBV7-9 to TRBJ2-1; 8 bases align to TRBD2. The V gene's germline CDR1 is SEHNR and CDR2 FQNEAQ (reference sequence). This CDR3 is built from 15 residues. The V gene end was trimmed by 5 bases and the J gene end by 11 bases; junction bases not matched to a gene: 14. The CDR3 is CASSPWTSPNHKQFF. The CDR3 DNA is TGTGCCAGCAGCCCATGGACTAGCCCCAATCACAAGCAGTTCTTC.

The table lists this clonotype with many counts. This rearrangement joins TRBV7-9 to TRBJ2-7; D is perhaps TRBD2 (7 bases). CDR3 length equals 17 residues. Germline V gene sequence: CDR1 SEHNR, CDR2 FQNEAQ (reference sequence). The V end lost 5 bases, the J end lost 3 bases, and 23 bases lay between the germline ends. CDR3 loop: CASSPKVGAGVGYEQYF. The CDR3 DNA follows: TGTGCCAGCAGCCCGAAGGTGGGGGCGGGAGTGGGCTACGAGCAGTACTTC.

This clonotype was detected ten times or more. CDR3 in amino acids: CSAWSSDRSRDYGYTF. The CDR3 nucleotides read TGCAGCGCCTGGTCGAGCGACAGGTCAAGGGACTATGGCTACACCTTC. The chain couples TRBV29-1 to TRBJ1-2, with a weak D call TRBD1 (6 bases). Germline V lookup: CDR1 SQVTM, CDR2 ANQGSEA. Trimming cost V 7 bases and J 3 bases, with 24 bases left between them. This CDR3 region has 16 residues.